The rows below give T cell receptor beta chains drawn from one sample of a study of T cell repertoires in cytomegalovirus infection. From the reads, TCRdb called clonotypes with MiXCR, one entry per CDR3 protein. The sample includes 150,000 to 200,000 distinct CDR3 sequences, about a sixth seen only once; the top ten take approximately 19%. The sequenced sample consisted of CD8+ T cells from PBMCs. These receptors were taken from a human donor in good health (CMV status not recorded). Some clones in this sample may be carry-over from other donors' samples. Both conserved end residues are part of each CDR3. D genes are given only for firm matches.

d_call v_call cdr3_aa
. TRBV5-6 CASRLQGTEAFF
TRBD1 TRBV6-2/TRBV6-3 CVSSPTGGNEQFF
. TRBV11-2 CASSLLVRGQVNEQFF
TRBD2 TRBV28 CASSRTRTDTQYF
. TRBV20-1 CSARDGNTGELFF
. TRBV7-9 CASSSALPGNPEAFF
. TRBV19 CASSIAGSLTGELFF
. TRBV13 CASSLRGGANVLTF
. TRBV28 CASSFPPRADGYTF
. TRBV12-3/TRBV12-4 CASSLGVAQETQYF
. TRBV5-1 CASSLAVEQFF
. TRBV7-9 CASSFYSKQSQHF
. TRBV7-6 CASSSHTSEQYF
TRBD2 TRBV11-1 CASSYTAPAGTGELFF
. TRBV7-2 CASSDGNLLYEQYF
. TRBV4-1 CASSHPSGGTEAFF
. TRBV12-3/TRBV12-4 CASRRAGELFF
TRBD2 TRBV29-1 CSVEWVGGYYNEQFF
. TRBV2 CANMAANTEAFF
TRBD2 TRBV28 CASGSTSGGIYNEQFF
. TRBV4-3 CASSQEARSSEQYF
. TRBV27 CASSDLFQSDTQYF
. TRBV19 CASSPGMFQPQHF
TRBD2 TRBV9 CASSVEGGRYNEQFF
. TRBV6-6 CASSYEPPGDSLNTEAFF
TRBD2 TRBV7-8 CASSWGLPTDTQYF
TRBD2 TRBV7-2 CASSLRGGPQETQYF
. TRBV11-2 CASSLVPTGTLATNEKLFF
TRBD2 TRBV7-2 CASSLTPGGWPYEQYF
. TRBV11-2 CASSLVGISNTGELFF
. TRBV25-1 CASSGPLGGNYGYTF
. TRBV12-3/TRBV12-4 CASSPGLEAQYF
. TRBV7-6 CASSLASGGGRTDTQYF
. TRBV2 CASCGGRVGYGYTF
. TRBV7-2 CASSPPQNGYNEQFF
. TRBV27 CASRGESTGELFF
TRBD1 TRBV11-2 CASSRADREYQPQHF
. TRBV10-3 CAISERGRLSPDTQYF
. TRBV6-2/TRBV6-3 CASSSGSGANVLTF
TRBD2 TRBV6-2/TRBV6-3 CASRPGLAGGSYEQYF
. TRBV2 CASRHGAYTGELFF
. TRBV4-1 CASSQGQATGELFF
. TRBV27 CASSYGGIRNEQFF
. TRBV7-9 CASSFGAGGNQPQHF
TRBD1 TRBV4-2 CASSQGDSSTYNEQFF
. TRBV20-1 CSASPLFREISYEQYF
. TRBV7-6 CASSPGRGEAFF
. TRBV7-2 CASSLPGGPGNTIYF
TRBD2 TRBV6-2/TRBV6-3 CASSYGVAGGGEQFF
. TRBV7-2 CASILDGETQYF
TRBD2 TRBV27 CASSYSGGPVETQYF
. TRBV5-6 CASSTTENEQFF
. TRBV12-3/TRBV12-4 CASSLGGLPSYNEQFF
TRBD1 TRBV7-2 CASGTVYNEQFF